One sample yielded the 31 T cell receptor beta chains listed below, sequenced in a study of early T cells in non-severe SARS-CoV-2 infection. MiXCR, run by TCRdb on the 5' RACE reads, gives a single entry per CDR3 protein. In the table there are 75,000 to 95,000 distinct CDR3 sequences, over 15% of which are singletons. Sequences were derived from whole blood, sampled at baseline. The receptor source for this set is an adult who was a healthcare worker with PCR-confirmed SARS-CoV-2 infection or an uninfected control (not recorded which).

This clonotype was observed a handful of times. The chain links TRBV20-1 to TRBJ2-1; 10 positions match TRBD2. Germline trimming cut 3 bases from V and 8 bases from J; bases unmatched to any gene: 1. The CDR3 extends over 12 amino acids. Germline assignment: CDR1 DFQATT and CDR2 SNEGSKA (reference sequence). This CDR3 reads CSASGLADEQFF. The CDR3 DNA reads as TGCAGTGCTAGCGGACTAGCGGATGAGCAGTTCTTC.

This clonotype has at least ten counts. The rearrangement joins TRBV20-1 to TRBJ2-3; D gene ambiguous. Germline values: CDR1 DFQATT, CDR2 SNEGSKA (reference sequence). The CDR3 has 14 amino acids. The V end lost 3 bases, the J end lost 0 bases, and 10 bases lay between the germline ends. The CDR3 nucleotides read TGCAGTGCTAGTGAGCAGAGTAGCACAGATACGCAGTATTTT. Its protein is CSASEQSSTDTQYF.

The chain joins TRBV6-2 or TRBV6-3 to TRBJ2-3, with no clear D. Per germline, CDR1 MNHEY and CDR2 SVGEGT. CDR3 size: 14 residues. V lost 6 bases and J lost 5, with 15 bases in between. In DNA form, the CDR3 reads TGTGCCAGCAGCGCGTCCCGGAAATTAGATACGCAGTATTTT. Amino acids: CASSASRKLDTQYF.

This clonotype has at least ten counts. V and J are TRBV5-1 and TRBJ2-1; D ambiguous. The CDR3 is 14 amino acids. Trimming cost V 4 bases and J 0 bases, with 8 bases left between them. The germline CDR1 and CDR2 sequences are SGHRS and YFSETQ. The CDR3 sequence: CASSGSISYNEQFF. For the CDR3, the DNA is TGCGCCAGCAGCGGGTCAATCTCCTACAATGAGCAGTTCTTC.

The chain combines TRBV5-1 with TRBJ2-5; a possible D gene is TRBD1 (5 bases). Trimming removed 1 base from V and 3 bases from J, with 10 bases in between. CDR1 SGHRS and CDR2 YFSETQ come from the germline V gene. The length of the CDR3 is 14 residues. This CDR3 reads CASSLNGAEETQYF. CDR3 bases: TGCGCCAGCAGCTTGAATGGGGCCGAAGAGACCCAGTACTTC.

The J gene is TRBJ2-7, the V gene TRBV21-1. TRBV21-1 is tagged as a pseudogene. The CDR3 covers 13 residues. DNA of the CDR3: TGTGCCAGCAGCAAAGCGGGTCTCTACGAGCAGTACTTC. It encodes CASSKAGLYEQYF.

This clonotype was observed a handful of times. The V gene is TRBV2, the J gene TRBJ2-3; 12 nucleotides match TRBD2. With V trimmed by 8 bases and J by 0 bases, 9 bases remained unmatched. This CDR3 region has 17 residues. From germline, CDR1 is SNHLY and CDR2 FYNNEI. The CDR3 region is CASELAGGERSTDTQYF. Here the CDR3 DNA reads TGTGCCAGCGAACTAGCGGGAGGAGAGAGGAGCACAGATACGCAGTATTTT.

This rearrangement joins TRBV14 to TRBJ1-4, with a tentative D call TRBD1 (5 bases). The CDR3 consists of 15 residues. Germline lookup yields CDR1 SGHDN and CDR2 FVKESK. The ends were cut back, 1 base at V and 8 bases at J, with 14 bases in the middle. CDR3 loop: CASSQGSTGWEKLFF. The CDR3 coding sequence is TGTGCCAGCAGCCAAGGGTCAACAGGATGGGAAAAACTGTTTTTT.

This clonotype has just a few counts. The chain combines TRBV7-9 with TRBJ2-1; a weak D match, TRBD2 (6 bases). The CDR3 has 13 residues. Germline loops: CDR1 SEHNR, CDR2 FQNEAQ (reference sequence). Trimming stripped 6 bases from V and 10 bases from J, with 16 bases between. The CDR3 bases are TGTGCCAGCAGACTATCGGATGCGGGGGAGCAGTTCTTC. The encoded protein is CASRLSDAGEQFF. The whole variable domain, remainder taken from reference TRBV7-9 and TRBJ2-1, is DTGVSQNPRHKITKRGQNVTFRCDPISEHNRLYWYRQTLGQGPEFLTYFQNEAQLEKSRLLSDRFSAERPKGSFSTLEIQRTEQGDSAMYLCASRLSDAGEQFFGPGTRLTVL.

This clonotype appeared many times. The CDR3 sequence is CASRLAPNLYNEQFF. The CDR3 DNA follows: TGTGCCAGCCGACTAGCGCCCAACCTTTACAATGAGCAGTTCTTC. This chain uses TRBV6-2 or TRBV6-3 with TRBJ2-1; the match to TRBD2 covers 8 bases. The V segment lost 8 bases and the J segment 4 bases; nucleotides outside the gene matches: 10. CDR3 size: 15 residues. The germline CDR1 and CDR2 sequences are MNHEY and SVGEGT.

This clonotype showed up just a few times. This chain uses TRBV20-1 with TRBJ2-1; a possible D gene is TRBD1 (5 bases). The CDR3 spans 14 residues. Germline V gene sequence: CDR1 DFQATT, CDR2 SNEGSKA (reference sequence). V dropped 3 bases and J dropped 0 bases, with 9 bases sitting between them. The CDR3 sequence: CSARGPDSYNEQFF. The CDR3 DNA follows: TGCAGTGCTAGGGGGCCAGACTCCTACAATGAGCAGTTCTTC.

This sequence joins TRBV29-1 and TRBJ2-7, with 8 bases that match TRBD1. Germline V lookup: CDR1 SQVTM, CDR2 ANQGSEA. The CDR3 covers 14 residues. V trimming: 2 bases; J trimming: 6 bases; junction bases outside the gene matches: 9. The CDR3 is CSVEFGQGGSEQYF. The CDR3 region has the DNA TGCAGCGTTGAATTTGGACAGGGCGGGTCCGAGCAGTACTTC.

There are a few counts of this clonotype. This chain joins TRBV7-9 and TRBJ2-1; tentatively, D is TRBD1 (5 bases). Germline V gene lookup returns CDR1 SEHNR and CDR2 FQNEAQ (reference sequence). This CDR3 is built from 14 residues. V was clipped by 10 bases and J by 4 bases, with 17 bases between them. The CDR3 reads CATKLGRWYNEQFF. The CDR3 nucleotides are TGTGCCACCAAGCTGGGGCGTTGGTACAATGAGCAGTTCTTC.

This clonotype occurred many times. This chain links TRBV7-2 with TRBJ2-7, with D uncertain. CDR1 is SGHTA, CDR2 FQGNSA, per germline. Deletions cut 5 bases from V and 7 bases from J, with 15 bases between. The CDR3 is 13 amino acids. The CDR3 DNA reads as TGTGCCAGCAGCGCTGTTCCCTACGAAGAGCAGTACTTC. This translates into CASSAVPYEEQYF.

This clonotype was observed many times. V usage is TRBV5-5 and J usage is TRBJ2-7; 13 nucleotides line up with TRBD2. J was trimmed by 1 base and V by 4 bases; bases with no gene match: 2. Germline values: CDR1 SGHKS, CDR2 YYEKEE (reference sequence). CDR3 size: 15 residues. This CDR3 reads CASSVGLAGSYEQYF. The CDR3 DNA follows: TGTGCCAGCAGCGTGGGACTAGCGGGATCCTACGAGCAGTACTTC.

The sample holds many counts of this clonotype. This chain connects TRBV28 to TRBJ2-5; D is perhaps TRBD2 (6 bases). Trimming removed 1 base at V and 2 bases at J, with 17 bases between. Germline CDR1 reads MDHEN; CDR2 reads SYDVKM. The CDR3 has 17 amino acids. Here the CDR3 DNA reads TGTGCCAGCAGTTTATCCAGGGTTTACGGGGGACAAGAGACCCAGTACTTC. It yields the protein CASSLSRVYGGQETQYF.

This clonotype was counted only a few times. One junction end disagrees with the germline gene, perhaps due to a read error. The rearrangement links TRBV6-1 to TRBJ2-3, with 8 bases identical to TRBD2. The CDR3 extends over 12 amino acids. Germline V gene data show CDR1 as MNHNS and CDR2 as SASEGT. In nucleotides, the CDR3 is TGTGCCAGCACTCGCGGGGGGCGGGGAGTAGAATTT. Translated: CASTRGGRGVEF.

This clonotype has a count of ten or more. The gene calls are TRBV28 and TRBJ2-4; possibly TRBD1 for D (5 bases). CDR1 MDHEN and CDR2 SYDVKM come from the germline V gene. V was pared by 5 bases and J by 6 bases, with 17 bases between. The CDR3 runs to 15 residues. The CDR3 DNA reads TGTGCCAGCAGTGCCTTGGGGCAGGTTTTAAACATTCAGTACTTC. This encodes CASSALGQVLNIQYF.

This clonotype has a count of ten or more. This rearrangement joins TRBV21-1 to TRBJ2-4; the D call in the table, TRBD2, was not verified against the DNA. TRBV21-1 is classified as a pseudogene. The CDR3 is 15 amino acids. The CDR3 spells CASSKAAGDPDIQYF. The CDR3 nucleotides read TGTGCCAGCAGCAAAGCTGCGGGAGACCCGGACATTCAGTACTTC.

The chain joins TRBV7-8 to TRBJ2-3, with TRBD2 matching over 10 bases. The V gene's germline CDR1 is SGHVS and CDR2 FQNEAQ. V lost 5 bases and J lost 2; bases outside the gene matches: 7. The CDR3 is 16 amino acids. As DNA, the CDR3 is TGTGCCAGCAGCCTCCTCCTAGCGGGGGACACAGATACGCAGTATTTT. As protein: CASSLLLAGDTDTQYF.

V and J are TRBV12-3 or TRBV12-4 and TRBJ1-1, with D tentatively TRBD1 (6 bases). This CDR3 is 12 amino acids long. V gave up 3 bases and J gave up 8 bases, with 10 bases separating them. This chain's CDR3 is CASSFPGAEAFF. In nucleotides, the CDR3 is TGTGCCAGCAGTTTCCCAGGGGCAGAAGCTTTCTTT.

This clonotype was seen at least ten times. CDR3 nucleotide sequence: TGTGCCAGCAGTTTAACGGAAGATCCCTCCTACGAGCAGTACTTC. Translating it yields CASSLTEDPSYEQYF. The chain carries TRBV27 and TRBJ2-7; D gene unclear. The CDR3 is made up of 15 amino acids. Per the germline V gene, CDR1 is MNHEY and CDR2 is SMNVEV (reference sequence). The V gene lost 2 bases and the J gene lost 0 bases, with 11 bases spanning the gap.

The table lists this clonotype with a few counts. V usage is TRBV28 and J usage is TRBJ2-1; 9 bases are shared with TRBD2. The J segment lost 12 bases and the V segment lost 7 bases, leaving 16 bases of the junction unmatched. CDR3 size: 15 residues. Per the germline V gene, CDR1 is MDHEN and CDR2 is SYDVKM. CDR3 amino acids: CASNERASGILRQFF. The CDR3, as DNA: TGTGCCAGCAATGAGCGTGCTAGCGGGATCTTGAGGCAGTTCTTC.

This rearrangement joins TRBV20-1 to TRBJ2-1; 8 bases map to TRBD2. The V segment lost 5 bases and the J segment 8 bases; nucleotides outside the gene matches: 14. Per the germline V gene, CDR1 is DFQATT and CDR2 is SNEGSKA (reference sequence). This CDR3 is built from 15 residues. CDR3 amino acids: CSALIPSLTSDEQFF. CDR3 bases: TGCAGTGCTCTTATACCCTCTTTGACTAGCGATGAGCAGTTCTTC.

This rearrangement joins TRBV20-1 to TRBJ2-7; D is unresolved. Deletions cut 6 bases from V and 5 bases from J, with 14 bases between. The CDR3 covers 12 residues. CDR1 and CDR2 (germline): DFQATT, SNEGSKA (reference sequence). The CDR3 loop is CSAPQLSDEQYF. The CDR3 DNA sequence: TGCAGTGCCCCCCAGCTCTCAGACGAGCAGTACTTC.

This clonotype was observed a handful of times. The chain uses TRBV28 and TRBJ1-2; D remains ambiguous. With 7 bases removed from V and 8 bases from J, the gap between germline ends came to 14 bases. The germline V gene encodes CDR1 MDHEN and CDR2 SYDVKM. The CDR3 extends over 12 amino acids. Written as DNA, the CDR3 is TGTGCCAGCAAACCCTTGGGTAGGGGCTACACCTTC. This gives the protein CASKPLGRGYTF.

This rearrangement joins TRBV6-5 to TRBJ2-5, with D possibly matching TRBD2 (5 bases). The V and J ends lost 6 bases and 5 bases respectively, with 13 bases between them. Germline CDR1 MNHEY, CDR2 SVGAGI. The CDR3 has 13 residues. CDR3 protein: CASSPLRGETQYF. CDR3 DNA sequence: TGTGCCAGCAGCCCCCTCCGAGGGGAGACCCAGTACTTC.

This clonotype has only a few counts. This chain links TRBV7-9 with TRBJ1-1; 11 positions agree with TRBD1. The germline gives CDR1 SEHNR, CDR2 FQNEAQ (reference sequence). The CDR3 is 20 amino acids. V lost 3 bases and J lost 3; bases outside the gene matches: 18. CDR3 region: CASSFPSLRTGGPGYTEAFF. In nucleotides, the CDR3 is TGTGCCAGCAGCTTCCCTTCCTTGAGGACAGGGGGCCCTGGTTACACTGAAGCTTTCTTT.

This clonotype has only a few counts. The V and J genes are TRBV10-3 and TRBJ1-1; TRBD1 is a possible D gene (5 bases). CDR3 size: 12 residues. Germline values: CDR1 ENHRY, CDR2 SYGVKD. The CDR3, as DNA: TGTGGTGTTCGGGGACTGAACACTGAAGCTTTCTTT. Its translation: CGVRGLNTEAFF.

The genes are TRBV20-1 and TRBJ2-1, with D perhaps TRBD1 or TRBD2 (5 bases each). The CDR3 runs to 12 residues. The V and J ends lost 3 bases and 10 bases respectively, with 13 bases between them. Germline V gene sequence: CDR1 DFQATT, CDR2 SNEGSKA (reference sequence). CDR3 protein: CSASGDPWEQFF. CDR3 coding DNA: TGCAGTGCTAGCGGGGACCCCTGGGAGCAGTTCTTC.

The chain links TRBV20-1 to TRBJ2-3, with D possibly being TRBD2 (5 bases). The CDR3 extends over 10 amino acids. Germline V CDR1 and CDR2: DFQATT, SNEGSKA (reference sequence). V was trimmed by 5 bases and J by 10 bases, leaving 10 bases between them. CDR3 DNA: TGCAGTGCTTGGACTCTCGCGCAGTATTTT. Amino acids: CSAWTLAQYF.